This T cell receptor beta chain was sequenced during a study of blood T cells in healthy people across ages. This CDR3 contains 17 residues. CDR1 is MNHEY, CDR2 SVGEGT, per germline. V shed 0 bases, J shed 2 bases, and the junction held 6 bases outside the gene matches. A second about 7 to 11 cycle PCR used barcoded and J-beta primers. TCRdb reanalysed the 5' RACE reads using MiXCR and keeps one entry per CDR3 protein. The sample carries roughly 1.5 million distinct CDR3 sequences, less than 45% recorded once. Note on this clonotype: The antigen remains unidentified.

The study's findings and limits: Across samples, TCR beta diversity tracked strongly with naive T cell percentage.

Sequencing was carried out using blood. This receptor was obtained from a woman in her late teens or twenties in good health. The rearrangement uses TRBV6-2 or TRBV6-3 and TRBJ2-1; 8 bases fit TRBD1. The CDR3 loop is CASSYSLLDRAYNEQFF. In DNA form, the CDR3 reads TGTGCCAGCAGTTACTCGTTGTTGGACAGGGCCTACAATGAGCAGTTCTTC.